These 23 T cell receptor beta chains were sequenced from one sample in a study of cytomegalovirus exposure and HLA in healthy donors. TCRdb keeps only in-frame clones here, not all; method: immunoSEQ multiplex PCR. The profile shows over 250,000 clones, 87% of them singletons. The source material was PBMCs. Every receptor here comes from a woman aged 25 to 45 in good health and CMV-seropositive.

The chain links TRBV6-1 to TRBJ1-2, with a tentative D call TRBD1 (6 bases). Germline values: CDR1 MNHNS, CDR2 SASEGT. The CDR3 covers 11 residues. V lost 6 bases and J 8 bases, leaving 10 bases between the germline ends. The CDR3 protein is CASRQGGGYTF. In DNA form, the CDR3 reads TGTGCCAGCAGACAGGGTGGCGGCTACACCTTC.

The chain uses TRBV29-1 and TRBJ2-7; D might be TRBD2 (6 bases). With 7 bases removed from V and 5 bases from J, the gap between germline ends came to 12 bases. Germline CDR1 SQVTM, CDR2 ANQGSEA. This CDR3 comprises 11 residues. The CDR3 loop reads CSAGDSHEQYF. The CDR3 coding sequence is TGCAGCGCTGGGGACTCTCACGAGCAGTACTTC.

The rearrangement links TRBV9 to TRBJ2-3; TRBD2 agrees at 10 bases. Germline values: CDR1 SGDLS, CDR2 YYNGEE. The CDR3 is 17 residues long. Germline trimming cut 4 bases from V and 2 bases from J; bases unmatched to any gene: 10. Here the CDR3 DNA reads TGTGCCAGCAGCTCAAACAGAGCGGGAGGGCCCACAGATACGCAGTATTTT. The encoded protein is CASSSNRAGGPTDTQYF.

The rearrangement uses TRBV27 and TRBJ1-5; 7 bases align to TRBD1. The trim removed 8 bases at V and 4 bases at J, leaving 14 bases unmatched. The CDR3 has 16 amino acids. The germline gives CDR1 MNHEY, CDR2 SMNVEV (reference sequence). CDR3 DNA: TGTGCCAGCCGCCAAAGGGGGCAGGATGTTAATCAGCCCCAGCATTTT. It codes for CASRQRGQDVNQPQHF.

This sequence joins TRBV25-1 and TRBJ2-7; D assignment may be TRBD1 or TRBD2 (5 bases each). Looked up from germline, CDR1 is MGHDK and CDR2 is SYGVNS. This CDR3 contains 12 residues. V was clipped by 6 bases and J by 4 bases, with 10 bases between them. The CDR3 DNA is TGTGCCAGCAGACTAGACAGTTACGAGCAGTACTTC. It encodes CASRLDSYEQYF.

The J gene is TRBJ1-5, the V gene TRBV15; 9 bases align to TRBD1. The CDR3 contains 16 residues. V shed 0 bases and J 6 bases; nucleotides not matched to a gene: 6. CDR1 and CDR2 from the germline V gene are LNHNV and YYDKDF (reference sequence). The CDR3 loop reads CATSREATGGLQPQHF. In DNA form, the CDR3 reads TGTGCCACCAGCAGAGAAGCGACAGGGGGGCTTCAGCCCCAGCATTTT.

This chain links TRBV27 with TRBJ1-1; TRBD1 is a possible D gene (5 bases). The CDR3 spans 14 residues. Germline V gene data show CDR1 as MNHEY and CDR2 as SMNVEV (reference sequence). V was trimmed by 0 bases and J by 4 bases, leaving 9 bases between them. For the CDR3, the DNA is TGTGCCAGCAGTTTATCTTCAGGGTCCACTGAAGCTTTCTTT. It encodes CASSLSSGSTEAFF.

The chain has TRBV29-1 and TRBJ2-2, with D unresolved. This CDR3 comprises 11 residues. V lost 4 bases and J 8 bases, leaving 8 bases between the germline ends. Germline loops: CDR1 SQVTM, CDR2 ANQGSEA. In DNA, the CDR3 is TGCAGCGTTGCACGGGCGGGGGAGCTGTTTTTT. It codes for CSVARAGELFF.

This clone was observed a single time. The chain combines TRBV27 with TRBJ2-1; D is uncertain. V dropped 4 bases and J dropped 5 bases, with 6 bases sitting between them. Looked up from germline, CDR1 is MNHEY and CDR2 is SMNVEV (reference sequence). The CDR3 length is 12 residues. The CDR3 sequence is CASSSLHNEQFF. The CDR3 bases are TGTGCCAGCAGTTCGCTCCACAATGAGCAGTTCTTC.

The genes are TRBV5-1 and TRBJ2-2; 8 bases line up with TRBD2. The trim removed 3 bases at V and 4 bases at J, leaving 2 bases unmatched. CDR3 size: 14 residues. From germline, CDR1 is SGHRS and CDR2 YFSETQ. CDR3 in amino acids: CASSSGGLTGELFF. In DNA form, the CDR3 reads TGCGCCAGCAGCTCGGGAGGGCTCACCGGGGAGCTGTTTTTT.

This chain connects TRBV4-1 to TRBJ2-7; 7 positions agree with TRBD2. After removal of 1 base from V and 0 bases from J, the junction contained 6 bases not matched to a gene. Germline CDR1 MGHRA, CDR2 YSYEKL. The CDR3 is 16 residues long. DNA for the CDR3: TGCGCCAGCAGCCAAGGCCCCTCTAGCGGCTCCTACGAGCAGTACTTC. Translating it yields CASSQGPSSGSYEQYF.

This chain uses TRBV29-1 with TRBJ1-1; tentative D call: TRBD1 (6 bases). This CDR3 spans 14 amino acids. V lost 6 bases, J lost 6 bases, and 20 bases lay in between. Germline V lookup: CDR1 SQVTM, CDR2 ANQGSEA. The CDR3 spells CSVTLAGAGAEAFF. CDR3 DNA sequence: TGCAGCGTAACACTGGCAGGGGCGGGCGCTGAAGCTTTCTTT.

This chain connects TRBV29-1 to TRBJ2-5; TRBD1 agrees at 8 bases. V trimming: 4 bases; J trimming: 4 bases; junction bases outside the gene matches: 5. There are 13 residues in the CDR3. The germline gives CDR1 SQVTM, CDR2 ANQGSEA. The CDR3 DNA is TGCAGCGTTGTGTTCAGGGGGCCAGAGACCCAGTACTTC. Amino acid sequence: CSVVFRGPETQYF.

This chain joins TRBV2 and TRBJ1-5; D is unclear. Germline CDR1 reads SNHLY; CDR2 reads FYNNEI. The V and J ends lost 5 bases and 5 bases respectively, with 10 bases between them. This CDR3 spans 13 amino acids. CDR3 amino acids: CASSHGQDQPQHF. In DNA form, the CDR3 reads TGTGCCAGCAGTCACGGGCAGGATCAGCCCCAGCATTTT.

The chain uses TRBV5-6 and TRBJ2-2; 13 bases are a match to TRBD2. CDR3 size: 15 residues. The trim removed 5 bases at V and 7 bases at J, leaving 5 bases unmatched. Germline CDR1 is SGHDT and CDR2 is YYEEEE. The CDR3 protein is CASRRGLAGNGELFF. CDR3 nucleotide sequence: TGTGCCAGCAGGCGGGGACTAGCGGGAAACGGGGAGCTGTTTTTT.

J is TRBJ2-5 and V is TRBV29-1, with D possibly being TRBD1 (6 bases). V was cut by 5 bases and J by 4 bases, with 17 bases left in between. CDR1 SQVTM and CDR2 ANQGSEA come from the germline V gene. The CDR3 totals 14 residues. The CDR3 nucleotides are TGCAGCGTTCGAAATAGGGGGACGGTAGAGACCCAGTACTTC. Protein product: CSVRNRGTVETQYF.

The rearrangement joins TRBV7-9 to TRBJ1-1; D gene uncertain. Trimming cost V 2 bases and J 2 bases, with 9 bases left between them. Germline V gives CDR1 SEHNR, CDR2 FQNEAQ (reference sequence). The CDR3 length is 14 residues. CDR3 protein: CASSLPATNTEAFF. In nucleotides, the CDR3 is TGTGCCAGCAGCTTACCAGCGACTAACACTGAAGCTTTCTTT.

The rearrangement uses TRBV7-6 and TRBJ2-1; D perhaps matches TRBD1 (5 bases). This CDR3 contains 13 residues. Trimming removed 5 bases at V and 9 bases at J, with 14 bases between. Per the germline V gene, CDR1 is SGHVS and CDR2 is FNYEAQ. The CDR3 spells CASSMRRVREQFF. The DNA of the CDR3 is TGTGCCAGCAGCATGCGCAGGGTTCGTGAGCAGTTCTTC.

On this clone itself: This may arise from a read error, as a much more abundant clone is one base away. The same CDR3 also results from other DNA sequences found in this sample. The chain carries TRBV6-1 and TRBJ2-7; no clear D. This CDR3 has 11 residues. The V end lost 3 bases, the J end lost 3 bases, and 3 bases lay between the germline ends. Germline assignment: CDR1 MNHNS and CDR2 SASEGT. CDR3 bases: TGTGCCAGCAGTGACCTCTACGAGCAGTACTTC. As protein: CASSDLYEQYF.

J is TRBJ2-5 and V is TRBV2; 8 positions match TRBD1. The CDR3 runs to 16 residues. CDR1 SNHLY and CDR2 FYNNEI come from the germline V gene. The J segment lost 2 bases and the V segment lost 6 bases, leaving 11 bases of the junction unmatched. CDR3 sequence reads: CASSLQPGQAQETQYF. DNA for the CDR3: TGTGCCAGCAGCCTCCAACCGGGACAGGCGCAAGAGACCCAGTACTTC.

The CDR3 sequence: CATSDGSYEQYF. DNA for the CDR3: TGTGCCACCAGCGACGGCTCCTACGAGCAGTACTTC. The rearrangement uses TRBV15 and TRBJ2-7; no reliable D call. Per the germline V gene, CDR1 is LNHNV and CDR2 is YYDKDF (reference sequence). Trimming took 5 bases from V and 0 from J, leaving 5 bases between them. This CDR3 has 12 amino acids.

This chain connects TRBV7-2 to TRBJ2-3; maybe TRBD2 (5 bases). The V end was cut by 1 base, the J end by 4 bases, with 12 bases between. CDR3 length: 15 residues. The germline gives CDR1 SGHTA, CDR2 FQGNSA. CDR3 protein: CASSLDQRTADTQYF. The CDR3 DNA reads TGTGCCAGCAGCTTAGACCAGCGGACGGCAGATACGCAGTATTTT.

The rearrangement uses TRBV30 and TRBJ2-7, with D unclear. The V gene lost 4 bases and the J gene lost 7 bases, with 14 bases spanning the gap. Looked up from germline, CDR1 is GTSNPN and CDR2 is SVGIG (reference sequence). This CDR3 has 12 amino acids. The CDR3 sequence: CAWIPQAREQYF. The DNA for the CDR3 is TGTGCCTGGATTCCCCAAGCGAGAGAGCAGTACTTC.